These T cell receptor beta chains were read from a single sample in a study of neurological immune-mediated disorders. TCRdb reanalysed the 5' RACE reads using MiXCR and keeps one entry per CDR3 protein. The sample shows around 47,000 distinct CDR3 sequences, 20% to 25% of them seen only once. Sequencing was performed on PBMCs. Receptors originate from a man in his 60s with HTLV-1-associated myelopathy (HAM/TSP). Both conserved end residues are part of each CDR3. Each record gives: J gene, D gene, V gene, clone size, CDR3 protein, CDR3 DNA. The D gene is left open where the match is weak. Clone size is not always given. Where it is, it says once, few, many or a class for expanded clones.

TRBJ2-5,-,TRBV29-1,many,CSVEWGGETQYF,TGCAGCGTTGAATGGGGTGGAGAGACCCAGTACTTC
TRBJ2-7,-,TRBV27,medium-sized,CASSPLRGAGGSEQYF,TGTGCCAGCAGTCCCCTCAGGGGGGCGGGCGGATCCGAGCAGTACTTC
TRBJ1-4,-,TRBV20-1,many,CSASLPTNEKLFF,TGCAGTGCTAGCCTCCCAACTAATGAAAAACTGTTTTTT
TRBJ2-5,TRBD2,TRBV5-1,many,CASSLAREKETQYF,TGCGCCAGCAGCTTAGCGCGGGAGAAGGAGACCCAGTACTTC
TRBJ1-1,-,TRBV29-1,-,CSVAGPGLETEAFF,TGTAGCGTTGCGGGCCCGGGCTTGGAGACTGAAGCTTTCTTT
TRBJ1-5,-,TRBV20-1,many,CSASPGGSNQPQHF,TGCAGTGCTAGTCCGGGGGGTAGCAATCAGCCCCAGCATTTT
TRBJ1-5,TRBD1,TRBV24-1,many,CATSDPGTGHQPQHF,TGTGCCACCAGTGACCCCGGGACAGGGCATCAGCCCCAGCATTTT
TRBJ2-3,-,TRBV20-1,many,CSASPSSGTDTQYF,TGCAGTGCTAGTCCCTCTAGCGGCACAGATACGCAGTATTTT
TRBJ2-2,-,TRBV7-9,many,CASSSGHSGGGSTNTGELFF,TGTGCCAGCAGCTCGGGGCATTCGGGCGGCGGGTCGACGAACACCGGGGAGCTGTTTTTT
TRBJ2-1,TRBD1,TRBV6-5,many,CAVLRTGNSNEQFF,TGTGCCGTACTTCGGACAGGGAATTCCAATGAGCAGTTCTTC
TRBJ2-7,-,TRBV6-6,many,CASNADRGNHEQYF,TGTGCCAGCAATGCGGACCGCGGTAACCACGAGCAGTACTTC
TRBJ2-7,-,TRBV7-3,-,CASSFYTGYF,TGTGCCAGCAGCTTCTACACGGGGTACTTC
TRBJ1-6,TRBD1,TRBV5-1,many,CASSSQGASNNSPLHF,TGCGCCAGCAGCTCTCAGGGGGCGTCGAATAATTCACCCCTCCACTTT
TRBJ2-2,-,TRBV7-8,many,CASSFRREELGGELFF,TGTGCCAGCAGCTTCAGAAGGGAAGAGCTGGGCGGGGAGCTGTTTTTT
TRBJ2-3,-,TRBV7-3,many,CASSLTGKGATQYF,TGTGCCAGCAGCTTAACAGGGAAAGGTGCGACGCAGTATTTT
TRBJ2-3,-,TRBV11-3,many,CASSRADVGDTQYF,TGTGCCAGCAGCCGAGCGGATGTAGGAGATACGCAGTATTTT
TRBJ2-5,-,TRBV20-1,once,CSARDAAAPQETQYF,TGCAGTGCTAGAGACGCGGCAGCCCCACAAGAGACCCAGTACTTC
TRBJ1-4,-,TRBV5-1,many,CASSLSFREKLFF,TGCGCCAGCAGCTTGAGTTTTCGAGAAAAACTGTTTTTT
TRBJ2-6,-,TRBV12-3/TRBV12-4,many,CASSPQLGANVLTF,TGTGCCAGCAGCCCTCAACTCGGGGCCAACGTCCTGACTTTC
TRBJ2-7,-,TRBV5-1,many,CASSLNSGASYEQYF,TGCGCCAGCAGCTTGAACAGCGGAGCCTCCTACGAGCAGTACTTC
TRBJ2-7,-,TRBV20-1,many,CSALAAYEQYF,TGCAGTGCTCTAGCAGCATACGAGCAGTACTTC
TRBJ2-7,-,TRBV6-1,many,CASSPGTLVGEQYF,TGTGCCAGCTCTCCCGGGACACTGGTGGGCGAGCAGTACTTC
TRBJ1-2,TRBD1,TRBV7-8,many,CASSSRPGQGNYGYTF,TGTGCCAGCAGCTCGAGACCGGGACAGGGAAACTATGGCTACACCTTC
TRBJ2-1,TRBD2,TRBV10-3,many,CAISGLAGGPTYNEQFF,TGTGCCATCAGTGGACTAGCGGGAGGTCCTACCTACAATGAGCAGTTCTTC
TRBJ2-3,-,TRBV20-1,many,CSARVGSRTDTQYF,TGCAGTGCTAGGGTGGGGTCGCGCACAGATACGCAGTATTTT
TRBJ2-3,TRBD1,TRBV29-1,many,CSVNRGAADTQYF,TGCAGCGTGAACAGGGGAGCGGCAGATACGCAGTATTTT
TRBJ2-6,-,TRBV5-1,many,CASSLPNSGANVLTF,TGCGCCAGCAGCTTGCCAAACTCTGGGGCCAACGTCCTGACTTTC
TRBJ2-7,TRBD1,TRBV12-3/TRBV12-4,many,CASSDIIGDRGRGSYEQYF,TGTGCCAGCAGTGACATAATCGGCGACAGGGGCAGGGGTTCCTACGAGCAGTACTTC